What follows are 19 T cell receptor beta chains derived from one specimen sequenced in a study of shared clonotypes between healthy human individuals (dated by TCRdb to 2018 to 2021). Libraries were made using the immunoSEQ multiplex PCR assay. TCRdb obtained this table from immuneACCESS and retained in-frame rearrangements with V and J assigned. These tables miss some clones; where compared with another copy, unresolved V genes account for less than half of the shortfall, and the remainder is unexplained. The sample includes under 600,000 clones, with 95% to 96% observed a single time. 0.05% to 0.08% of the sample comes from the top ten. Sequenced sample: naive CD4+ T cells sorted from blood. This specimen's cell subset or site label, interpreted: CD45RA+ positively selected. These receptor sequences come from a woman aged 25 to 39 in good health.

CDR3 DNA: TGTGCCAGTAGCCACCTGACGGCCGGCGGGGAGACCCAGTACTTC. Encoded protein: CASSHLTAGGETQYF. V and J are TRBV19 and TRBJ2-5; D is perhaps TRBD2 (5 bases). The CDR3 is 15 amino acids. Trimming pared 6 bases from V and 5 bases from J, leaving 19 bases between. Per germline, CDR1 LNHDA and CDR2 SQIVND (reference sequence).

The genes are TRBV5-1 and TRBJ2-2, with D tentatively TRBD1 (5 bases). The V gene lost 2 bases and the J gene lost 4 bases, with 12 bases spanning the gap. CDR3 length equals 15 residues. Per germline, CDR1 SGHRS and CDR2 YFSETQ. The DNA of the CDR3 is TGCGCCAGCAGCTTTCCTACAAGGGGCACCGGGGAGCTGTTTTTT. Translating it yields CASSFPTRGTGELFF.

V and J are TRBV7-9 and TRBJ2-7, with 8 bases fitting TRBD1. The length of the CDR3 is 16 residues. Looked up from germline, CDR1 is SEHNR and CDR2 is FQNEAQ (reference sequence). V shed 5 bases, J shed 5 bases, and the junction held 14 bases outside the gene matches. The CDR3 protein is CASSLLTGTGRDEQYF. The CDR3 DNA follows: TGTGCCAGCAGCCTACTTACCGGGACAGGAAGGGACGAGCAGTACTTC.

The chain recombines TRBV29-1 with TRBJ2-5; D might be TRBD2 (5 bases). Trimming stripped 7 bases from V and 4 bases from J, with 10 bases between. Looked up from germline, CDR1 is SQVTM and CDR2 is ANQGSEA. The CDR3 runs 11 residues. The CDR3 protein is CSAPRGETQYF. CDR3 DNA sequence: TGCAGCGCACCTCGGGGAGAGACCCAGTACTTC.

The V call is TRBV7-9, the J call TRBJ2-5; D is ambiguous. The CDR3 totals 14 residues. The germline V gene has CDR1 SEHNR and CDR2 FQNEAQ (reference sequence). V was clipped by 3 bases and J by 2 bases, with 10 bases between them. CDR3 bases: TGTGCCAGCAGCTTGGGCTTGCATCAAGAGACCCAGTACTTC. Its translation is CASSLGLHQETQYF.

The chain uses TRBV27 and TRBJ2-1; D call uncertain. This CDR3 region has 16 residues. V was clipped by 3 bases and J by 0 bases, with 12 bases between them. Germline loops: CDR1 MNHEY, CDR2 SMNVEV (reference sequence). The CDR3: CASSFRSTRSYNEQFF. CDR3 nucleotides: TGTGCCAGCAGTTTTAGATCCACTCGCTCCTACAATGAGCAGTTCTTC.

The chain joins TRBV11-3 to TRBJ2-7; the D gene is possibly TRBD1 (7 bases). Germline V CDR1 and CDR2: SGHNT, YENEEA. The CDR3 has 17 residues. V was clipped by 3 bases and J by 4 bases, with 22 bases between them. CDR3 sequence (DNA): TGTGCCAGCAGCTTTGGTAAAGCGGAGGGACAGCAGTACGAGCAGTACTTC. Its translation: CASSFGKAEGQQYEQYF. Full variable domain (missing parts from reference TRBV11-3 and TRBJ2-7): EAGVVQSPRYKIIEKKQPVAFWCNPISGHNTLYWYLQNLGQGPELLIRYENEEAVDDSQLPKDRFSAERLKGVDSTLKIQPAELGDSAVYLCASSFGKAEGQQYEQYFGPGTRLTVT.

This clone was observed once. V is TRBV5-6 and J is TRBJ2-7; 7 bases match TRBD2. Germline CDR1 is SGHDT and CDR2 is YYEEEE. Trimming took 4 bases from V and 3 from J; bases not matched to a gene: 13. The CDR3 is 16 residues long. In DNA form, the CDR3 reads TGTGCCAGCAGCACCTTGGGGAGGGGTGGGAACTACGAGCAGTACTTC. Its protein is CASSTLGRGGNYEQYF.

The J gene is TRBJ2-2, the V gene TRBV29-1, with TRBD2 matching 9 bases. The CDR3 loop spans 15 amino acids. Germline V gene sequence: CDR1 SQVTM, CDR2 ANQGSEA. V was clipped by 3 bases and J by 0 bases; unmatched bases: 2. CDR3 amino acids: CSVERLAANTGELFF. CDR3 nucleotides: TGCAGCGTTGAGCGACTAGCGGCGAACACCGGGGAGCTGTTTTTT.

The rearrangement uses TRBV6-5 and TRBJ1-1; unclear D gene. The CDR3 sequence is 13 residues long. V was pared by 5 bases and J by 3 bases, with 10 bases between. CDR1 and CDR2 (germline): MNHEY, SVGAGI. The CDR3 region is CASSLESDTEAFF. In DNA, the CDR3 is TGTGCCAGCAGTCTGGAGTCGGACACTGAAGCTTTCTTT.

With respect to this clone: The same CDR3 can be traced to other DNA sequences in this sample. V is TRBV5-4 and J is TRBJ2-7; D not resolved. Germline CDR1 SGHNT, CDR2 YYREEE (reference sequence). This CDR3 contains 13 residues. V lost 4 bases to trimming and J lost 2 bases, with 10 bases between them. This chain's CDR3 is CASSLAAAYEQYF. The CDR3 coding sequence is TGTGCCAGCAGCCTGGCTGCAGCCTACGAGCAGTACTTC.

The chain employs TRBV9 and TRBJ2-5, with TRBD1 matching 9 bases. V was clipped by 3 bases and J by 5 bases; unmatched bases: 8. The germline V gene has CDR1 SGDLS and CDR2 YYNGEE. This CDR3 is 15 amino acids long. The CDR3 DNA is TGTGCCAGCAGCGCATATACAGGGGGCGTTGAGACCCAGTACTTC. Translation: CASSAYTGGVETQYF.

This clone was seen only once. V and J are TRBV28 and TRBJ2-7, with TRBD2 as a possible D gene (6 bases). Trimming shortened V by 8 bases and J by 5 bases, and 16 bases separated the two germline ends. There are 13 residues in the CDR3. CDR1 and CDR2 from the germline V gene are MDHEN and SYDVKM. The CDR3 sequence: CASAPSREHEQYF. The CDR3 nucleotides are TGTGCCAGCGCGCCCTCCCGGGAGCACGAGCAGTACTTC.

The chain employs TRBV29-1 and TRBJ2-5; D not resolved. The tail of the sequence fits TRBJ2-7 better, so the J call may be wrong. Germline CDR1 and CDR2: SQVTM and ANQGSEA. The CDR3 is 14 amino acids. CDR3 loop: CSVEGPTGSGEQYF. In DNA form, the CDR3 reads TGCAGCGTTGAAGGGCCGACTGGGTCTGGCGAGCAGTACTTC.

The CDR3: CASSSDDRGSYNEQFF. Written as DNA, the CDR3 is TGTGCCAGCAGCTCCGACGACCGGGGCTCCTACAATGAGCAGTTCTTC. The rearrangement uses TRBV13 and TRBJ2-1; D may be TRBD2 (5 bases). The CDR3 extends over 16 amino acids. The germline V and J ends were trimmed by 4 bases and 0 bases, with 13 bases remaining between them. Germline values: CDR1 PRHDT, CDR2 FYEKMQ (reference sequence).

This chain connects TRBV5-6 to TRBJ2-7; 7 nucleotides line up with TRBD2. CDR3 length equals 14 residues. Germline CDR1 reads SGHDT; CDR2 reads YYEEEE. The V segment lost 3 bases and the J segment 1 base; nucleotides outside the gene matches: 4. CDR3: CASSSASGSYEQYF. The CDR3 DNA reads as TGTGCCAGCAGCTCTGCTAGCGGTTCCTACGAGCAGTACTTC. Filled out from reference TRBV5-6 and TRBJ2-7, the complete variable domain reads DAGVTQSPTHLIKTRGQQVTLRCSPKSGHDTVSWYQQALGQGPQFIFQYYEEEERQRGNFPDRFSGHQFPNYSSELNVNALLLGDSALYLCASSSASGSYEQYFGPGTRLTVT.

This chain uses TRBV10-2 with TRBJ2-7; tentatively, D is TRBD2 (6 bases). The germline V gene has CDR1 WSHSY and CDR2 SAAADI. The V and J ends lost 8 bases and 6 bases respectively, with 14 bases between them. The CDR3 runs to 12 residues. CDR3 sequence: CASRRENGEQYF. The CDR3 nucleotides read TGCGCCAGCCGCCGGGAGAACGGCGAGCAGTACTTC.

CDR3 protein: CASSLAVGLGTEAFF. DNA for the CDR3: TGTGCCAGCAGCTTAGCGGTGGGACTGGGCACTGAAGCTTTCTTT. This chain links TRBV7-8 with TRBJ1-1; a weak D match, TRBD1 (5 bases). The ends were cut back, 0 bases at V and 4 bases at J, with 12 bases in the middle. Looked up from germline, CDR1 is SGHVS and CDR2 is FQNEAQ. This CDR3 is 15 amino acids long.

The chain combines TRBV28 with TRBJ2-2; tentative D call: TRBD2 (6 bases). The CDR3 covers 14 residues. Germline values: CDR1 MDHEN, CDR2 SYDVKM. Trimming took 5 bases from V and 6 from J, leaving 13 bases between them. DNA for the CDR3: TGTGCCAGCAGTCAAGTTCGGGACTCCGGGGAGCTGTTTTTT. This translates into CASSQVRDSGELFF. Looking up the rest from reference TRBV28 and TRBJ2-2 gives the full variable domain: DVKVTQSSRYLVKRTGEKVFLECVQDMDHENMFWYRQDPGLGLRLIYFSYDVKMKEKGDIPEGYSVSREKKERFSLILESASTNQTSMYLCASSQVRDSGELFFGEGSRLTVL.